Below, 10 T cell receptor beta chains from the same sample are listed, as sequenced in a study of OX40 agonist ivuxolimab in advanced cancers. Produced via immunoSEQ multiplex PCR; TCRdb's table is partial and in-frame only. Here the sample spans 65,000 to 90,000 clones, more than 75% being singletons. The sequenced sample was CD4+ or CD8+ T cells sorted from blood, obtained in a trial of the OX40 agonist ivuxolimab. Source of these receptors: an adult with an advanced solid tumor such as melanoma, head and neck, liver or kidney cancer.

CDR3 in DNA: TGCGCCAGCAGTTCCGGGACGGCTCGATATGGCTACACCTTC. This gives the protein CASSSGTARYGYTF. J is TRBJ1-2 and V is TRBV5-1; TRBD1 is a possible D gene (5 bases). The CDR3 length is 14 residues. The germline V gene encodes CDR1 SGHRS and CDR2 YFSETQ. With 5 bases removed from V and 5 bases from J, the gap between germline ends came to 16 bases.

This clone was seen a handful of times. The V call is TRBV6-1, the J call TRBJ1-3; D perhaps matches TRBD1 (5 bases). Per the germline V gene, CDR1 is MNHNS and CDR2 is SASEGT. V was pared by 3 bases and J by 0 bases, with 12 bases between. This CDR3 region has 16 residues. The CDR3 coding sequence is TGTGCCAGCAGTGAGGTCAGGGTACGCTCTGGAAACACCATATATTTT. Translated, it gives CASSEVRVRSGNTIYF.

CDR3 sequence (DNA): TGCGCCAGCAGCTTTCTCCCACTACGGGAGCAGTTCTTC. Residues: CASSFLPLREQFF. V usage is TRBV5-1 and J usage is TRBJ2-1; no clear D gene. Germline CDR1 is SGHRS and CDR2 is YFSETQ. V was shortened by 2 bases and J by 10 bases, with 13 bases between the two germline ends. The CDR3 totals 13 residues.

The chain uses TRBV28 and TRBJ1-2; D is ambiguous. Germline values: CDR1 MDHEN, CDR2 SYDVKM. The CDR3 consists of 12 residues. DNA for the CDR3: TGTGCAGCCGGGCTAGCTAACTATGGCTACACCTTC. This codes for CAAGLANYGYTF.

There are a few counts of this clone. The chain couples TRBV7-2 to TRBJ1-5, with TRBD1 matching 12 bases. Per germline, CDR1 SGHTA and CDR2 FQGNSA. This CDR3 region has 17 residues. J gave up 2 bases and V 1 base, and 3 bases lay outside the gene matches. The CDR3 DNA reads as TGTGCCAGCAGCTTAGTAGGGACAGGGGGCGGCAATCAGCCCCAGCATTTT. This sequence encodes CASSLVGTGGGNQPQHF.

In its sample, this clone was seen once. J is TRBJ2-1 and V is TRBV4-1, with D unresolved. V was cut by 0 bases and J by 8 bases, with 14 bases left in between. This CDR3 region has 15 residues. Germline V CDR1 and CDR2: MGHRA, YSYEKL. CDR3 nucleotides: TGCGCCAGCAGCCAAGACGGCAGCTTTGTCGATGAGCAGTTCTTC. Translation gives CASSQDGSFVDEQFF.

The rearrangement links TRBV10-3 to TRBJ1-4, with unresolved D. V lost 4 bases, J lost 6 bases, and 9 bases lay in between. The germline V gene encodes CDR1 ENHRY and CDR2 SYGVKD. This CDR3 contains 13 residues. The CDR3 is CAISANRDEKLFF. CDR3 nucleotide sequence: TGTGCCATCAGTGCTAACAGAGATGAAAAACTGTTTTTT.

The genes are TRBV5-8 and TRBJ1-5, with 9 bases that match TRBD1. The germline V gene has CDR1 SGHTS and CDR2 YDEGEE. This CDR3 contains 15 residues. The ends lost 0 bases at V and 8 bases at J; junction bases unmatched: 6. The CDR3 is CASSLAGGTGKPQHF. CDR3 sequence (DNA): TGTGCCAGCAGCTTGGCCGGGGGGACAGGGAAGCCCCAGCATTTT.

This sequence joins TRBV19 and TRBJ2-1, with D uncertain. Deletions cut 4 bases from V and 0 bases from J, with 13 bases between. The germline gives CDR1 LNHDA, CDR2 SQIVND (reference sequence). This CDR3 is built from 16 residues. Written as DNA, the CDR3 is TGTGCCAGTAGTACACTTTTGGGTGGCTCCTACAATGAGCAGTTCTTC. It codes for CASSTLLGGSYNEQFF.

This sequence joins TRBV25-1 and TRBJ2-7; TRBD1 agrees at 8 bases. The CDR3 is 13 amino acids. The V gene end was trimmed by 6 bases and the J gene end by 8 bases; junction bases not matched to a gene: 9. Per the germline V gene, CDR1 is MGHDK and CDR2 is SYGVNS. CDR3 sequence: CASSGTGPFQQYF. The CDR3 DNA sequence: TGTGCCAGCAGCGGGACAGGACCCTTCCAGCAGTACTTC.